The present T cell receptor (beta chain) was sequenced within a study of blood T cell repertoires in COVID-19 (dated by TCRdb to 2020 to 2021). In the study overall: Collaborator samples came from the United States, Italy and Spain and covered acute and convalescent phases of COVID-19. The material from the prospective study consisted of cDNA or gDNA derived from T cells, B-cell-depleted T cells, or PBMCs. Where available, HLA class I and class II types were taken from metadata supplied by the sample provider and were not determined by assay-based typing. Subjects who had been exposed to COVID-19, were actively infected with it, or had recovered from it provided the deeply sampled blood TCRbeta repertoires that made up the dataset. Samples were obtained from the ongoing ImmuneRACE study (first 160 participants) and from 1,000 to 1,500 subjects provided by 6 global collaborators. The repertoires were made available in a free public database intended to serve as a resource for research on the immune response to SARS-CoV-2. Sample metadata almost always included a de-identified subject ID, COVID-19 status, age in years and sex. General conclusions and limits of the study: The quantity of clinical and demographic metadata differed by source and by participant and was supplied without curation.

TCRbeta CDR3 regions were amplified from genomic DNA using the immunoSEQ Assay, a bias-controlled multiplex PCR. As for the original processing: The number of nucleated cells in each sample was estimated from the amplification of reference gene primers within the assay. To quantify the absolute abundance of each unique TCRbeta CDR3 rearrangement, sequence reads were collapsed and filtered. For each sample, productive Simpson clonality was calculated by taking the square root of Simpson's diversity index across productive rearrangements. In its TCRdb copy, this immuneACCESS table keeps in-frame sequences only and misses some clones. Where compared with another copy, unresolved V genes explain less than half of these, and the others have no known cause. That table furnishes V, J and clone size, whereas the DNA furnished D and trimming. Recorded for this sample are around 300,000 clones; roughly 86% of them occurred a single time. The ten largest clones add up to about a tenth of the sample.

The trim is 3 bases for V and 0 bases for J, with a gap of 15 bases between the germline ends. Taken from cysteine to phenylalanine, the CDR3 has 17 residues. Only the CDR3 part of the read is kept: 51 bases, read in frame from the first base. The germline V gene encodes CDR1 SEHNR and CDR2 FQNEAQ (reference sequence). Participants in the prospective study were aged about 18 to 95 years, lived in some 24 United States geographic areas, and enrolled through a virtual design. In the prospective study, participants were assigned to cohorts based on the clinical history participants reported in a screening survey and a study questionnaire. For ImmuneRACE Cohort 3, a participant was defined as recovered based on two consecutive negative NP/OP PCR tests, clearance by a healthcare professional, or resolution of symptoms. In the prospective study, mobile phlebotomists collected whole blood, serum and a nasopharyngeal or oropharyngeal swab from each participant. Over a roughly two-month period, participants in the prospective study had the option of providing additional blood draws and questionnaires. Prospective study blood samples were shipped either frozen or at room temperature before DNA extraction.

On this clone: This clone's antigen is unknown. One base away there is no much larger clone; base qualities are not given.

The rearranged chain carries TRBV7-9 and TRBJ1-5; the D gene assignment is ambiguous. Specimen: PBMCs or T cells enriched from blood (not recorded which). The TCR was taken from a woman between 25 and 40 years old who had recovered from COVID-19. The nucleotide sequence is TGTGCCAGCAGCTTCGGGGTAGAACTTTATAGCAATCAGCCCCAGCATTTT. Translated, it gives CASSFGVELYSNQPQHF.